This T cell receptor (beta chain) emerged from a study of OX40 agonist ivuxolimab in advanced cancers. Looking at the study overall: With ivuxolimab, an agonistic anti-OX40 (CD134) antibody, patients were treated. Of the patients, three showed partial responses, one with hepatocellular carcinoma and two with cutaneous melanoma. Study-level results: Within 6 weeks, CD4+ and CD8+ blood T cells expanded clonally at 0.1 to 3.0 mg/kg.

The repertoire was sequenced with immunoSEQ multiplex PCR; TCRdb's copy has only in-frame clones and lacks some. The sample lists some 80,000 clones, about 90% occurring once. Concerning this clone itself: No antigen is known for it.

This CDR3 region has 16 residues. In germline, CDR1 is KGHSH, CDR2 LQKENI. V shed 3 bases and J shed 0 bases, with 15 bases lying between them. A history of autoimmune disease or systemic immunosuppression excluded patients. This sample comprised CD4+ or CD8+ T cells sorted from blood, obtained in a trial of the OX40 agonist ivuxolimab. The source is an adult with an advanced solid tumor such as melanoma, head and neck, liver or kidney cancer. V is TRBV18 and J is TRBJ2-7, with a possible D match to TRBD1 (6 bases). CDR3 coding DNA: TGTGCCAGCTCACCTGGTCTAACAGGGAGCTCCTACGAGCAGTACTTC. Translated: CASSPGLTGSSYEQYF.